This is a list of T cell receptor beta chains from one sample in a study of blood T cell repertoires in COVID-19. Generated by immunoSEQ multiplex PCR, the TCRdb table keeps only in-frame clones and is missing some. The repertoire holds around 130,000 clones, about 80% seen once, with roughly an eighth in the top ten. The sample comprised peripheral blood. The receptor source for this set is a woman in her sixties or seventies with acute or convalescent COVID-19. Both conserved end residues are trimmed from each CDR3.

TRBJ1-1,TRBV6-6,ASGPRAAGNTEAF
TRBJ2-3,TRBV5-4,ASSLRLAGPAADTQY
TRBJ2-5,TRBV10-1,ASSPGQGASETQY
TRBJ2-5,TRBV7-3,ASSQGQRGPQETQY
TRBJ2-2,TRBV19,ASSRQGRTGELF
TRBJ1-6,TRBV27,ASSFEGWEGNSPLH
TRBJ1-2,TRBV11-1,ASSFGGTYGYT
TRBJ1-2,TRBV9,ASSVEWTGPGYT
TRBJ2-3,TRBV11-2,ASSSKLPFAQY
TRBJ1-2,TRBV6-5,ASSPQGARGYT
TRBJ1-1,TRBV19,ASSTRESMNTEAF
TRBJ1-2,TRBV5-6,ASLPRDREVVGYT
TRBJ1-2,TRBV3-1/TRBV3-2,ASSQPAGDGGYT
TRBJ2-3,TRBV6-5,ASSLAALSTDTQY
TRBJ1-2,TRBV7-8,ASSLERGAYGYT
TRBJ1-2,TRBV2,ASSNLAGGTGYT
TRBJ1-1,TRBV7-2,ASSLAGVGNTEAF
TRBJ1-6,TRBV3-1/TRBV3-2,ASSFRDRWNSPLH
TRBJ1-6,TRBV6-6,ASSLADGTGFNSPLH
TRBJ2-2,TRBV7-3,ASSLSSGANTGELF
TRBJ1-1,TRBV5-1,ASSPSGQAANTEAF
TRBJ2-3,TRBV7-2,ASSLGLAGLTDTQY
TRBJ2-1,TRBV19,ASSMGRGRSYNEQF
TRBJ2-7,TRBV5-5,ASSSSPDRDNEQY
TRBJ1-4,TRBV24-1,ATSASGTEGDEKLF
TRBJ1-4,TRBV30,AWSNRGGANEKLF
TRBJ1-1,TRBV30,AWNGLGNTEAF
TRBJ1-1,TRBV12-3/TRBV12-4,ASQGTEAF
TRBJ2-7,TRBV9,ASSPYPGLLYEQY
TRBJ1-2,TRBV29-1,SVEVRGQGLGYT
TRBJ2-1,TRBV19,ASSIDLGNEQF
TRBJ1-2,TRBV4-1,ASSPGQGPFYGYT
TRBJ1-2,TRBV4-1,ASGFRGETNYGYT
TRBJ1-4,TRBV7-9,ASSLRQNEKLF
TRBJ2-1,TRBV3-1/TRBV3-2,ASSPRSGLAGKLLDNEQF
TRBJ2-5,TRBV5-6,ASSLWSKRETQY
TRBJ1-1,TRBV4-2,ASSQEGRAINTEAF
TRBJ1-5,TRBV30,AWGGGLSRRNQPQH
TRBJ1-4,TRBV12-3/TRBV12-4,ASSRQGVGKLF
TRBJ2-1,TRBV6-5,ASLSLAFNEQF
TRBJ1-1,TRBV6-1,ASSEGPRTRTEAF
TRBJ2-6,TRBV9,ASSRGGASSGANVLT
TRBJ1-2,TRBV6-5,ASSSFQGGGYGYT
TRBJ1-3,TRBV3-1/TRBV3-2,ASSRGDRVSGNTIY
TRBJ1-5,TRBV19,ASSTQRRVGNQPQH
TRBJ2-5,TRBV29-1,SAAARRGSGETQY
TRBJ2-7,TRBV28,ASSLGTSGGYEQY
TRBJ2-1,TRBV5-6,ASSLHGTGVYEQF
TRBJ1-6,TRBV29-1,SARDSSYNSPLH
TRBJ1-2,TRBV19,ASSTPTGENYGYT
TRBJ1-2,TRBV6-6,ASRGGRGQDYGYT
TRBJ2-2,TRBV5-1,ASSLTAGGYTGELF
TRBJ1-1,TRBV11-2,ASSPRTGSEAF
TRBJ1-5,TRBV19,ASSQGNRQQH
TRBJ2-7,TRBV1,TSSQETSGGVFSYEQY
TRBJ2-3,TRBV27,ASSSGLAGKDTQY
TRBJ1-1,TRBV30,AWSVTSNTEAF
TRBJ1-5,TRBV18,ASSPGSNQPQH
TRBJ2-3,TRBV21-1,ASSNPQLGKGCTDTQY
TRBJ2-2,TRBV5-1,ASSPGLTITGELF